These 23 T cell receptor beta chains share one sample of origin, sequenced in a study of cytomegalovirus exposure and HLA in healthy donors. Method: immunoSEQ multiplex PCR; TCRdb's copy keeps in-frame clones and lacks some. The sample holds under 200,000 clones; roughly nine tenths are singletons and the top ten take roughly 6%. The sample taken for sequencing was PBMCs. These receptors were taken from a woman aged 25 to 39 in good health and CMV-seronegative.

The chain combines TRBV6-7 with TRBJ1-2; D is uncertain. TRBV6-7 is an open reading frame, and its role is uncertain. The CDR3 covers 15 residues. Trimming took 6 bases from V and 4 from J, leaving 18 bases between them. In DNA, the CDR3 is TGTGCCAGCAGCCTAACGGGTGCACGGCGCTATGGCTACACCTTC. Its protein product is CASSLTGARRYGYTF.

The J gene is TRBJ2-3, the V gene TRBV7-3, with 7 bases lining up with TRBD1. Unmatched junction bases numbered 12, after V lost 4 bases and J lost 2 bases. Germline V gene data show CDR1 as SGHTA and CDR2 as FQGTGA. This CDR3 contains 17 residues. The CDR3 DNA sequence: TGTGCCAGCAGCTACGGACAGGTCCTTTCTTTCACAGATACGCAGTATTTT. Its protein is CASSYGQVLSFTDTQYF.

The CDR3, as DNA: TGTGCCTGCGGGACAGGGGCATACGAGCAGTACTTC. This translates into CACGTGAYEQYF. V gene TRBV30 combines with J gene TRBJ2-7, with TRBD1 matching 10 bases. This CDR3 spans 12 amino acids. Germline CDR1 reads GTSNPN; CDR2 reads SVGIG (reference sequence). The V gene end was trimmed by 6 bases and the J gene end by 4 bases; junction bases not matched to a gene: 3.

About this clone: In the same sample, other DNA sequences code for this CDR3. This chain connects TRBV18 to TRBJ2-7, with 8 bases identical to TRBD1. This CDR3 region has 13 residues. The trim removed 3 bases at V and 4 bases at J, leaving 2 bases unmatched. CDR1 is KGHSH and CDR2 is LQKENI in the germline V gene. This chain's CDR3 is CASSPDREYEQYF. Written as DNA, the CDR3 is TGTGCCAGCTCACCGGACAGGGAATACGAGCAGTACTTC.

The V gene is TRBV6-1, the J gene TRBJ2-3, with TRBD2 identical over 14 bases. The trim removed 7 bases at V and 7 bases at J, leaving 7 bases unmatched. This CDR3 spans 15 amino acids. Per the germline V gene, CDR1 is MNHNS and CDR2 is SASEGT. The CDR3 is CASMTGTSGSYTQYF. DNA of the CDR3: TGTGCCAGCATGACCGGGACTAGCGGGAGTTATACGCAGTATTTT.

The gene calls are TRBV19 and TRBJ1-3; 7 nucleotides line up with TRBD1. V lost 4 bases and J lost 3; bases outside the gene matches: 12. Germline CDR1 LNHDA, CDR2 SQIVND (reference sequence). CDR3 length: 17 amino acids. CDR3 DNA: TGTGCCAGTAGTAGCTCTTCGGGACAGCGTAATGGAAACACCATATATTTT. It yields the protein CASSSSSGQRNGNTIYF.

This clone is a singleton in its sample. The V call is TRBV2, the J call TRBJ2-7; D might be TRBD2 (5 bases). From germline, CDR1 is SNHLY and CDR2 FYNNEI. The V end lost 5 bases, the J end lost 6 bases, and 20 bases lay between the germline ends. This CDR3 is 15 amino acids long. CDR3 bases: TGTGCCAGCAGTACCTCGGGCGGGCCGTTTGGCGAGCAGTACTTC. Amino acids: CASSTSGGPFGEQYF.

This rearrangement joins TRBV28 to TRBJ1-1, with TRBD1 as a possible D gene (5 bases). CDR1 is MDHEN and CDR2 is SYDVKM in the germline V gene. V was clipped by 2 bases and J by 9 bases, with 16 bases between them. The CDR3 has 14 amino acids. For the CDR3, the DNA is TGTGCCAGCAGTTTACGACAGACCTACTTACAAGCTTTCTTT. Translating gives CASSLRQTYLQAFF.

The V call is TRBV4-1, the J call TRBJ2-5; 13 nucleotides agree with TRBD2. V lost 1 base, J lost 5 bases, and 4 bases stayed unmatched. The CDR3 length is 16 residues. In germline, CDR1 is MGHRA, CDR2 YSYEKL. The CDR3 nucleotides are TGCGCCAGCAGCCAAGCTACTAGCGGGAGGGGTGAGACCCAGTACTTC. Translating it yields CASSQATSGRGETQYF.

This rearrangement joins TRBV2 to TRBJ2-5; 10 bases line up with TRBD2. Per germline, CDR1 SNHLY and CDR2 FYNNEI. The junction had 10 bases not matched to a gene; V was cut back by 2 bases and J by 4 bases. CDR3 length: 17 amino acids. The CDR3 loop is CASSETVAGGDGETQYF. Written as DNA, the CDR3 is TGTGCCAGCAGTGAAACGGTAGCGGGAGGAGACGGAGAGACCCAGTACTTC.

The gene calls are TRBV11-2 and TRBJ2-7; 10 positions agree with TRBD1. Germline V gives CDR1 SGHAT, CDR2 FQNNGV. CDR3 length equals 16 residues. Trimming cost V 0 bases and J 3 bases; bases outside gene matches: 5. The chain's CDR3 is CASSLETGGYGYEQYF. For the CDR3, the DNA is TGTGCCAGCAGCTTAGAGACAGGGGGCTATGGCTACGAGCAGTACTTC.

The genes are TRBV27 and TRBJ2-5; D call uncertain. CDR3 length: 13 amino acids. CDR1 and CDR2 from the germline V gene are MNHEY and SMNVEV (reference sequence). V gave up 5 bases and J gave up 3 bases, with 10 bases separating them. CDR3 sequence (DNA): TGTGCCAGCAGTATGCTAGAGGAAGAGACCCAGTACTTC. Translation: CASSMLEEETQYF.

The rearrangement links TRBV11-3 to TRBJ2-1; 7 nucleotides line up with TRBD1. This CDR3 is 14 amino acids long. Germline V lookup: CDR1 SGHNT, CDR2 YENEEA. Germline trimming cut 2 bases from V and 4 bases from J; bases unmatched to any gene: 2. The CDR3 here is CASSLRQGYNEQFF. The CDR3 DNA reads as TGTGCCAGCAGCTTACGACAGGGTTACAATGAGCAGTTCTTC.

J is TRBJ2-7 and V is TRBV2; tentatively, D is TRBD1 (6 bases). Trimming removed 7 bases from V and 2 bases from J, with 12 bases in between. The CDR3 runs 13 residues. Germline V lookup: CDR1 SNHLY, CDR2 FYNNEI. The CDR3 nucleotides read TGTGCCAGCAAGACAGGCCCTACCTACGAGCAGTACTTC. Translating it yields CASKTGPTYEQYF. The variable domain in full, with the rest retrieved from reference TRBV2 and TRBJ2-7, is EPEVTQTPSHQVTQMGQEVILRCVPISNHLYFYWYRQILGQKVEFLVSFYNNEISEKSEIFDDQFSVERPDGSNFTLKIRSTKLEDSAMYFCASKTGPTYEQYFGPGTRLTVT.

This chain joins TRBV19 and TRBJ1-6; 8 bases align to TRBD1. Per the germline V gene, CDR1 is LNHDA and CDR2 is SQIVND (reference sequence). With 4 bases clipped from V and 5 bases from J, the junction kept 7 bases outside the gene matches. This CDR3 region has 16 residues. CDR3 bases: TGTGCCAGTAGTACAGGGCAGGGGGCCAATAATTCACCCCTCCACTTT. Amino acids: CASSTGQGANNSPLHF.

In this sample, this clone turned up once. The chain carries TRBV29-1 and TRBJ1-3; 8 nucleotides line up with TRBD1. This CDR3 has 13 residues. Per the germline V gene, CDR1 is SQVTM and CDR2 is ANQGSEA. The junction had 3 bases not matched to a gene; V was cut back by 6 bases and J by 2 bases. The CDR3 DNA is TGCAGCGTGCAGACAGGGGCTGGAAACACCATATATTTT. Protein: CSVQTGAGNTIYF.

The chain carries TRBV29-1 and TRBJ2-1; 7 bases align to TRBD1. The junction had 12 bases not matched to a gene; V was cut back by 5 bases and J by 5 bases. This CDR3 has 15 amino acids. Germline CDR1 reads SQVTM; CDR2 reads ANQGSEA. CDR3 sequence reads: CSVFVQGKRNNEQFF. The CDR3 region has the DNA TGCAGCGTTTTTGTACAGGGGAAGAGAAACAATGAGCAGTTCTTC.

The V and J genes are TRBV27 and TRBJ1-1; no clear D gene. The CDR3 extends over 15 amino acids. The germline CDR1 and CDR2 sequences are MNHEY and SMNVEV (reference sequence). V was trimmed by 6 bases and J by 4 bases, leaving 18 bases between them. CDR3 loop: CASSGVWVGSTEAFF. The CDR3 DNA reads TGTGCCAGCAGCGGGGTCTGGGTCGGGAGCACTGAAGCTTTCTTT.

The chain's CDR3 is CATSRDPGTSGRGTSTDTQYF. In nucleotides, the CDR3 is TGTGCCACCAGCAGAGACCCCGGGACTAGCGGGAGGGGAACTAGCACAGATACGCAGTATTTT. J is TRBJ2-3 and V is TRBV15, with 16 bases identical to TRBD2. Germline V gives CDR1 LNHNV, CDR2 YYDKDF (reference sequence). V was pared by 0 bases and J by 0 bases, with 9 bases of the junction left unmatched. The CDR3 has 21 residues.

The V gene is TRBV27, the J gene TRBJ1-2; D is uncertain. With 4 bases removed from V and 2 bases from J, the gap between germline ends came to 11 bases. The CDR3 consists of 14 residues. The germline CDR1 and CDR2 sequences are MNHEY and SMNVEV (reference sequence). The CDR3 protein is CASSSVSLNYGYTF. CDR3 in DNA: TGTGCCAGCAGTTCCGTGAGCCTAAACTATGGCTACACCTTC.

V gene TRBV30 combines with J gene TRBJ1-4; no clear D gene. The germline V gene has CDR1 GTSNPN and CDR2 SVGIG (reference sequence). Trimming removed 8 bases at V and 2 bases at J, with 18 bases between. The CDR3 runs 15 residues. The CDR3, as DNA: TGTGCCCCCCTCGAAATCCCGGGCACTAATGAAAAACTGTTTTTT. Its protein is CAPLEIPGTNEKLFF.

This chain uses TRBV29-1 with TRBJ2-5, with a weak D call TRBD1 (5 bases). The germline V and J ends were trimmed by 2 bases and 5 bases, with 12 bases remaining between them. Germline V gene sequence: CDR1 SQVTM, CDR2 ANQGSEA. This CDR3 is built from 13 residues. DNA for the CDR3: TGCAGCGTTGAAAGAAGGGGCGGTGAGACCCAGTACTTC. Protein sequence: CSVERRGGETQYF.

The chain carries TRBV12-5 and TRBJ2-1; a possible D gene is TRBD1 (6 bases). This CDR3 has 14 residues. Germline V gene sequence: CDR1 LGHNT, CDR2 FRNRAP. Trimming took off 1 base at V and 9 bases at J, with 13 bases between the two ends. This CDR3 reads CASGLGDTRGEQFF. CDR3 bases: TGTGCTAGTGGTTTGGGGGACACCAGGGGTGAGCAGTTCTTC.